The next 32 T cell receptor beta chains were all read from a single sample in a study of blood T cell repertoires in COVID-19. Measured with immunoSEQ multiplex PCR; TCRdb has only the in-frame clones, and not every one. The sample holds 200,000 to 300,000 clones, around 90% seen once. The material sequenced was PBMCs or T cells enriched from blood (not recorded which). The receptors stem from a woman in her twenties or thirties with acute COVID-19.

This chain joins TRBV6-5 and TRBJ2-7; 8 nucleotides align to TRBD2. J gave up 5 bases and V 2 bases, and 5 bases lay outside the gene matches. The CDR3 has 14 amino acids. Germline CDR1 is MNHEY and CDR2 is SVGAGI. The CDR3 sequence is CASSYARGGNEQYF. The CDR3 DNA reads TGTGCCAGCAGTTACGCTCGGGGGGGCAACGAGCAGTACTTC.

The chain joins TRBV27 to TRBJ1-1; 8 nucleotides line up with TRBD1. The trim removed 8 bases at V and 7 bases at J, leaving 9 bases unmatched. CDR1 is MNHEY, CDR2 SMNVEV, per germline (reference sequence). CDR3 length: 13 residues. CDR3 in amino acids: CASHRQGSIEAFF. CDR3 DNA sequence: TGTGCCAGCCACAGACAGGGGAGTATTGAAGCTTTCTTT.

The chain employs TRBV19 and TRBJ1-2; D is possibly TRBD1 (5 bases). The CDR3 is made up of 12 amino acids. The germline V and J ends were trimmed by 8 bases and 1 base, with 8 bases remaining between them. In germline, CDR1 is LNHDA, CDR2 SQIVND (reference sequence). CDR3 loop: CASGQINYGYTF. CDR3 in DNA: TGTGCCAGTGGACAAATTAACTATGGCTACACCTTC.

The chain joins TRBV5-4 to TRBJ1-2; tentative D call: TRBD1 (5 bases). The V and J ends lost 0 bases and 5 bases respectively, with 14 bases between them. This CDR3 is built from 15 residues. The germline gives CDR1 SGHNT, CDR2 YYREEE (reference sequence). The CDR3 protein is CASSLEGLAFYGYTF. Written as DNA, the CDR3 is TGTGCCAGCAGCTTGGAGGGGCTCGCTTTTTATGGCTACACCTTC. The full variable domain, with the rest looked up from reference TRBV5-4 and TRBJ1-2, is ETGVTQSPTHLIKTRGQQVTLRCSSQSGHNTVSWYQQALGQGPQFIFQYYREEENGRGNFPPRFSGLQFPNYSSELNVNALELDDSALYLCASSLEGLAFYGYTFGSGTRLTVV.

The rearrangement links TRBV18 to TRBJ2-7, with D possibly matching TRBD1 (5 bases). The CDR3 covers 15 residues. CDR1 and CDR2 from the germline V gene are KGHSH and LQKENI. The ends were cut back, 4 bases at V and 3 bases at J, with 16 bases in the middle. The DNA of the CDR3 is TGTGCCAGCTCACTAATGGACACTACTGACTACGAGCAGTACTTC. Protein sequence: CASSLMDTTDYEQYF.

The CDR3 DNA sequence: TGTGCCAGCAGCTTCAATCCTAGCGAGGGTCGGAAAAATCAGCCCCAGCATTTT. Translated: CASSFNPSEGRKNQPQHF. This chain uses TRBV7-8 with TRBJ1-5; D call uncertain. Looked up from germline, CDR1 is SGHVS and CDR2 is FQNEAQ. CDR3 length equals 18 residues. The ends were cut back, 3 bases at V and 4 bases at J, with 22 bases in the middle.

This sequence joins TRBV3-1 (or the pseudogene TRBV3-2) and TRBJ1-1; the match to TRBD1 covers 9 bases. This CDR3 has 14 residues. The ends lost 1 base at V and 6 bases at J; junction bases unmatched: 3. Germline CDR1 reads LGHDT; CDR2 reads YNNKEL (reference sequence). The CDR3 is CASSQARTGAEAFF. DNA for the CDR3: TGTGCCAGCAGCCAAGCCCGGACAGGGGCTGAAGCTTTCTTT.

The CDR3 region has the DNA TGTGCCAGCAGCCAGATCCGGGGAGGCTATGGCTACACCTTC. This translates into CASSQIRGGYGYTF. The chain recombines TRBV14 with TRBJ1-2; D call uncertain. Trimming took off 3 bases at V and 4 bases at J, with 12 bases between the two ends. The CDR3 spans 14 residues. The germline CDR1 and CDR2 sequences are SGHDN and FVKESK.

This clone was seen only a few times. This rearrangement joins TRBV18 to TRBJ1-6, with 7 nucleotides matching TRBD1. The CDR3 length is 15 residues. With V trimmed by 6 bases and J by 10 bases, 12 bases remained unmatched. CDR1 is KGHSH and CDR2 is LQKENI in the germline V gene. CDR3 DNA: TGTGCCAGCTCGGCTCGACAGGGAGAGGGGTCACCCCTCCACTTT. Protein product: CASSARQGEGSPLHF.

This clone appeared a few times. The CDR3 bases are TGTGCCAGCAGCTTAGACACCCCGACAGGGGAAGCTTCACCCCTCCACTTT. Translated, it gives CASSLDTPTGEASPLHF. V gene TRBV11-2 combines with J gene TRBJ1-6, with 8 bases that match TRBD1. Trimming cost V 0 bases and J 9 bases; bases outside gene matches: 10. The CDR3 has 17 residues. Germline V CDR1 and CDR2: SGHAT, FQNNGV.

The chain is built from TRBV2 and TRBJ1-5, with a tentative D call TRBD1 (5 bases). V was clipped by 10 bases and J by 3 bases, with 10 bases between them. The germline V gene has CDR1 SNHLY and CDR2 FYNNEI. The CDR3 consists of 12 residues. CDR3 DNA: TGTGCCACCCAGGGCCCCAATCAGCCCCAGCATTTT. This codes for CATQGPNQPQHF.

V usage is TRBV29-1 and J usage is TRBJ1-2; D is ambiguous. The CDR3 totals 13 residues. With 1 base removed from V and 3 bases from J, the gap between germline ends came to 9 bases. Germline V gives CDR1 SQVTM, CDR2 ANQGSEA. The CDR3 nucleotides are TGCAGCGTTGAAGGGGGAGTAGACTATGGCTACACCTTC. It yields the protein CSVEGGVDYGYTF.

The chain carries TRBV19 and TRBJ1-2; weak D call: TRBD1 (5 bases). Germline loops: CDR1 LNHDA, CDR2 SQIVND (reference sequence). Trimming left V 6 bases short and J 4 bases short, with 12 bases between. The CDR3 is 13 amino acids. CDR3 coding DNA: TGTGCCAGTAGGCCGATAGGGGTCTATGGCTACACCTTC. Encoded protein: CASRPIGVYGYTF.

The J gene is TRBJ1-2, the V gene TRBV6-2 or TRBV6-3; 8 nucleotides line up with TRBD1. The CDR3 contains 16 residues. Germline assignment: CDR1 MNHEY and CDR2 SVGEGT. Unmatched junction bases numbered 7, after V lost 4 bases and J lost 0 bases. The CDR3: CASSSTGTGPNYGYTF. The CDR3 bases are TGTGCCAGCAGTTCCACCGGGACAGGCCCTAACTATGGCTACACCTTC.

The gene calls are TRBV20-1 and TRBJ2-3, with D unclear. CDR1 and CDR2 (germline): DFQATT, SNEGSKA (reference sequence). Trimming pared 3 bases from V and 0 bases from J, leaving 10 bases between. CDR3 length: 14 amino acids. The chain's CDR3 is CSASPTTSTDTQYF. The CDR3 DNA reads as TGCAGTGCTAGTCCCACGACTAGCACAGATACGCAGTATTTT.

The chain is built from TRBV10-1 and TRBJ1-3, with unresolved D. Germline V CDR1 and CDR2: WNHNN, SYGVQD (reference sequence). V was clipped by 7 bases and J by 0 bases, with 10 bases between them. There are 14 residues in the CDR3. The CDR3 sequence: CASMFDNSGNTIYF. In DNA form, the CDR3 reads TGCGCCAGCATGTTCGACAACTCTGGAAACACCATATATTTT.

This clone occurred a few times. The chain joins TRBV6-5 to TRBJ1-2, with 9 bases fitting TRBD1. V lost 6 bases, J lost 4 bases, and 9 bases stayed unmatched. CDR3 size: 15 residues. Germline assignment: CDR1 MNHEY and CDR2 SVGAGI. The CDR3 here is CASRLTGGASYGYTF. CDR3 in DNA: TGTGCCAGCAGACTTACAGGGGGCGCATCCTATGGCTACACCTTC.

The chain couples TRBV27 to TRBJ2-7; perhaps TRBD1 as D (6 bases). The germline V and J ends were trimmed by 4 bases and 5 bases, with 21 bases remaining between them. The CDR3 consists of 16 residues. Per the germline V gene, CDR1 is MNHEY and CDR2 is SMNVEV (reference sequence). The CDR3: CASSSIPVGARDEQYF. The CDR3, as DNA: TGTGCCAGCAGTTCTATTCCCGTGGGGGCACGGGACGAGCAGTACTTC.

The CDR3 here is CAGTGTGGGGYTF. In nucleotides, the CDR3 is TGTGCCGGTACCGGGACAGGGGGCGGTGGCTACACCTTC. The chain couples TRBV10-3 to TRBJ1-2, with 12 positions matching TRBD1. V dropped 11 bases and J dropped 7; count of bases not matched to a gene: 8. The V gene's germline CDR1 is ENHRY and CDR2 SYGVKD. The CDR3 is 13 residues long.

The chain couples TRBV7-6 to TRBJ2-7, with D possibly being TRBD1 (6 bases). V dropped 2 bases and J dropped 0 bases, with 14 bases sitting between them. In germline, CDR1 is SGHVS, CDR2 FNYEAQ. The CDR3 covers 16 residues. The CDR3 sequence is CASSLKLDSFSYEQYF. DNA of the CDR3: TGTGCCAGCAGCTTAAAGTTGGACAGCTTCTCCTACGAGCAGTACTTC.

The V gene is TRBV4-3, the J gene TRBJ2-1; 7 bases are shared with TRBD2. The length of the CDR3 is 12 residues. The V gene end was trimmed by 4 bases and the J gene end by 6 bases; junction bases not matched to a gene: 0. Germline CDR1 is LGHNA and CDR2 is YSLEER. CDR3 DNA sequence: TGCGCCAGCAGCCGGGGGGGCAATGAGCAGTTCTTC. Amino acids: CASSRGGNEQFF.

The CDR3 DNA reads as TGCGCCAGCAGCCCTCGAGAGGCGGAGACCCAGTACTTC. This sequence encodes CASSPREAETQYF. The chain joins TRBV5-1 to TRBJ2-5, with D hard to call. Looked up from germline, CDR1 is SGHRS and CDR2 is YFSETQ. The CDR3 totals 13 residues. V lost 4 bases and J lost 5, with 12 bases in between.

V is TRBV5-4 and J is TRBJ2-1, with a weak D call TRBD2 (7 bases). The germline V and J ends were trimmed by 1 base and 2 bases, with 13 bases remaining between them. CDR1 is SGHNT and CDR2 is YYREEE in the germline V gene (reference sequence). This CDR3 contains 16 residues. The CDR3 is CASSLNAGAPYNEQFF. Here the CDR3 DNA reads TGTGCCAGCAGCTTGAATGCGGGGGCCCCCTACAATGAGCAGTTCTTC.

This clone was counted only a few times. V and J are TRBV7-9 and TRBJ1-2; D is unclear. This CDR3 is 17 amino acids long. CDR1 is SEHNR and CDR2 is FQNEAQ in the germline V gene (reference sequence). Trimming removed 1 base from V and 8 bases from J, with 23 bases in between. The CDR3 reads CASSLDWSRLRLRGYTF. The DNA of the CDR3 is TGTGCCAGCAGCTTAGATTGGTCCCGACTCCGCTTGCGAGGCTACACCTTC.

The chain has TRBV6-1 and TRBJ1-6; TRBD1 matches at 8 bases. The V segment lost 3 bases and the J segment 6 bases; nucleotides outside the gene matches: 7. This CDR3 is built from 16 residues. Germline CDR1 is MNHNS and CDR2 is SASEGT. The CDR3 is CASSEMFTGGNSPLHF. The CDR3 DNA sequence: TGTGCCAGCAGTGAGATGTTTACAGGGGGTAATTCACCCCTCCACTTT.

The V and J genes are TRBV7-2 and TRBJ1-1; TRBD1 might be the D (5 bases). The V and J ends lost 1 base and 8 bases respectively, with 11 bases between them. Germline V CDR1 and CDR2: SGHTA, FQGNSA. The CDR3 covers 13 residues. This chain's CDR3 is CASSLGGTGEAFF. The CDR3 coding sequence is TGTGCCAGCAGCTTAGGGGGAACAGGAGAAGCTTTCTTT.

The J gene is TRBJ2-1, the V gene TRBV24-1; D is possibly TRBD1 (6 bases). Trimming pared 4 bases from V and 8 bases from J, leaving 14 bases between. Per the germline V gene, CDR1 is KGHDR and CDR2 is SFDVKD. This CDR3 is built from 14 residues. The chain's CDR3 is CATSDQGSSDEQFF. In nucleotides, the CDR3 is TGTGCCACCAGTGACCAGGGGTCCTCAGATGAGCAGTTCTTC.

The chain joins TRBV9 to TRBJ1-3; possible D gene TRBD1, 5 bases. CDR3 length: 15 residues. V shed 0 bases and J shed 1 base, with 8 bases lying between them. Germline V gene lookup returns CDR1 SGDLS and CDR2 YYNGEE. CDR3 DNA sequence: TGTGCCAGCAGCGTAGAAGCAGGGTCTGGAAACACCATATATTTT. Translated, it gives CASSVEAGSGNTIYF.

CDR3 nucleotide sequence: TGTGCCAGCAGCTTGGGACTAGCGGGGGGGTATGGCCCCTACGAGCAGTACTTC. As protein: CASSLGLAGGYGPYEQYF. The J gene is TRBJ2-7, the V gene TRBV5-4, with TRBD2 matching 14 bases. The CDR3 spans 18 residues. The ends lost 0 bases at V and 2 bases at J; junction bases unmatched: 7. CDR1 is SGHNT, CDR2 YYREEE, per germline (reference sequence). Complete variable domain (other parts from reference TRBV5-4 and TRBJ2-7): ETGVTQSPTHLIKTRGQQVTLRCSSQSGHNTVSWYQQALGQGPQFIFQYYREEENGRGNFPPRFSGLQFPNYSSELNVNALELDDSALYLCASSLGLAGGYGPYEQYFGPGTRLTVT.

This chain links TRBV10-3 with TRBJ2-1, with TRBD2 identical over 7 bases. The CDR3 covers 14 residues. Germline CDR1 reads ENHRY; CDR2 reads SYGVKD. The junction had 10 bases not matched to a gene; V was cut back by 6 bases and J by 8 bases. CDR3 nucleotides: TGTGCCATCAGAGAAGGACTAGAACGGGATGAGCAGTTCTTC. Translated, it gives CAIREGLERDEQFF.

The V gene is TRBV28, the J gene TRBJ1-6, with a possible D match to TRBD1 (5 bases). The V end lost 3 bases, the J end lost 10 bases, and 10 bases lay between the germline ends. CDR3 length: 13 residues. Germline values: CDR1 MDHEN, CDR2 SYDVKM. CDR3 protein: CASSFRGSSPLHF. As DNA, the CDR3 is TGTGCCAGCAGTTTTCGGGGGTCCTCACCCCTCCACTTT.

The chain has TRBV2 and TRBJ1-2, with TRBD1 matching 9 bases. The CDR3 totals 16 residues. CDR1 is SNHLY and CDR2 is FYNNEI in the germline V gene. Trimming at V came to 5 bases and at J to 2 bases, leaving 9 bases not matched to a gene. The CDR3 sequence is CASSLNRDRANYGYTF. The CDR3 nucleotides are TGTGCCAGCAGTTTGAACCGGGACAGGGCCAACTATGGCTACACCTTC.